The rows below give T cell receptor beta chains drawn from one sample of a study of T cell changes during pregnancy in multiple sclerosis. Libraries were prepared by immunoSEQ multiplex PCR; TCRdb keeps only in-frame clonotypes and omits some of them. The sample carries about 39,000 clones, roughly 84% recorded once. Sample: CD8+ T cells from peripheral blood mononuclear cells, taken in the first trimester of pregnancy. The receptors were gathered from a female donor with multiple sclerosis, enrolled in a pregnancy study. Both conserved end residues are part of each CDR3. The D gene is left open where the match is weak. Clone sizes are given selectively: once, few, many, or a class where the clone is expanded.

D gene: TRBD2; J gene: TRBJ2-5; clone size: .; V gene: TRBV19; CDR3 DNA: TGTGCCAGTAGACACAGCCGGGGGGGGTCCCAAGAGACCCAGTACTTC; CDR3 protein: CASRHSRGGSQETQYF
D gene: TRBD1; J gene: TRBJ1-2; clone size: medium-sized; V gene: TRBV5-6; CDR3 DNA: TGTGCCAGCAGCCAGGACAGGAACTATGGCTACACCTTC; CDR3 protein: CASSQDRNYGYTF
D gene: TRBD1; J gene: TRBJ1-3; clone size: .; V gene: TRBV4-1; CDR3 DNA: TGCGCCAGCGGCCAATTAACAGGGGGTGGAAACACCATATATTTT; CDR3 protein: CASGQLTGGGNTIYF
D gene: TRBD2; J gene: TRBJ2-1; clone size: .; V gene: TRBV29-1; CDR3 DNA: TGCAGCGGGTGGACTAGGGACTCCTACAATGAGCAGTTCTTC; CDR3 protein: CSGWTRDSYNEQFF
D gene: .; J gene: TRBJ2-7; clone size: few; V gene: TRBV27; CDR3 DNA: TGTGCCAGCAGTTCGGCACAGACTACCTACGAGCAGTACTTC; CDR3 protein: CASSSAQTTYEQYF
D gene: TRBD1; J gene: TRBJ2-7; clone size: .; V gene: TRBV6-5; CDR3 DNA: TGTGCCAGCAGTTCCTCGGGACAGGACGACGAGCAGTACTTC; CDR3 protein: CASSSSGQDDEQYF
D gene: TRBD1; J gene: TRBJ2-3; clone size: .; V gene: TRBV27; CDR3 DNA: TGTGCCAGCAGTTTATACAGGGGGCGGGATACGCAGTATTTT; CDR3 protein: CASSLYRGRDTQYF
D gene: TRBD1; J gene: TRBJ1-2; clone size: once; V gene: TRBV19; CDR3 DNA: TGTGCCAGTAGCACCACCTCCGGGACAGGGGGCGTTTTAGACTATGGCTACACCTTC; CDR3 protein: CASSTTSGTGGVLDYGYTF
D gene: .; J gene: TRBJ2-1; clone size: .; V gene: TRBV7-9; CDR3 DNA: TGTGCCAGCAGCTTCGAGACAGGCTCCTACAATGAGCAGTTCTTC; CDR3 protein: CASSFETGSYNEQFF
D gene: .; J gene: TRBJ1-3; clone size: .; V gene: TRBV11-2; CDR3 DNA: TGTGCCAGCAGCTTAAACCTCGCGATAAGAACTGGAAACACCATATATTTT; CDR3 protein: CASSLNLAIRTGNTIYF
D gene: .; J gene: TRBJ1-1; clone size: .; V gene: TRBV19; CDR3 DNA: TGTGCCAGTATCCGAAGGGGGAACACTGAAGCTTTCTTT; CDR3 protein: CASIRRGNTEAFF
D gene: TRBD1; J gene: TRBJ1-2; clone size: few; V gene: TRBV7-7; CDR3 DNA: TGTGCCATAGACAGGGGGGCCTATGGCTACACCTTC; CDR3 protein: CAIDRGAYGYTF
D gene: .; J gene: TRBJ2-4; clone size: .; V gene: TRBV7-9; CDR3 DNA: TGTGCCAGCAGCTTCCCCACAGACGCCAAAAACATTCAGTACTTC; CDR3 protein: CASSFPTDAKNIQYF